This entry lists 20 T cell receptor beta chains sequenced from one sample in a study of vaccination effects on CD4 cells after COVID-19. With the ViraFEST assay, the study expanded antigen-specific CD4+ T cells using viral peptide pools, then sequenced them. When around nine days of culture had elapsed, CD4+ T cells were isolated. These receptors' antigens are unknown. Only in-frame clones appear in the TCRdb table, and some are missing; sequencing was by immunoSEQ multiplex PCR. Altogether about 20,000 clones are present, approximately 63% being singletons, with the ten largest covering 15% to 20%. The sample was CD4+ T cells from PBMCs cultured with HCoV-229E spike peptides, taken before COVID-19 vaccination. The receptors were gathered from a human donor who received a COVID-19 vaccine.

The J gene is TRBJ2-3, the V gene TRBV6-5; tentative D call: TRBD2 (5 bases). The CDR3 has 13 amino acids. V lost 10 bases, J lost 4 bases, and 15 bases lay in between. Germline values: CDR1 MNHEY, CDR2 SVGAGI. The CDR3 coding sequence is TGTGCCATTCAAGCGGTTGGAGCAGATACGCAGTATTTT. Translating gives CAIQAVGADTQYF.

This chain uses TRBV7-9 with TRBJ1-5, with 7 nucleotides matching TRBD1. The germline gives CDR1 SEHNR, CDR2 FQNEAQ (reference sequence). Trimming at V came to 0 bases and at J to 6 bases, leaving 8 bases not matched to a gene. CDR3 length: 16 residues. CDR3 bases: TGTGCCAGCAGCTTAGCCCCAGGGGGAAAGGGTCAGCCCCAGCATTTT. Translating gives CASSLAPGGKGQPQHF. Filled out from reference TRBV7-9 and TRBJ1-5, the complete variable domain reads DTGVSQNPRHKITKRGQNVTFRCDPISEHNRLYWYRQTLGQGPEFLTYFQNEAQLEKSRLLSDRFSAERPKGSFSTLEIQRTEQGDSAMYLCASSLAPGGKGQPQHFGDGTRLSIL.

The chain links TRBV7-9 to TRBJ2-6; 8 bases agree with TRBD1. After removal of 5 bases from V and 3 bases from J, the junction contained 6 bases not matched to a gene. The V gene's germline CDR1 is SEHNR and CDR2 FQNEAQ (reference sequence). This CDR3 contains 16 residues. As DNA, the CDR3 is TGTGCCAGCAGCCGGATCAGGGGGCTTGGGGCCAACGTCCTGACTTTC. This sequence encodes CASSRIRGLGANVLTF.

The chain has TRBV27 and TRBJ2-3, with D perhaps TRBD1 (6 bases). V lost 7 bases to trimming and J lost 5 bases, with 10 bases between them. Germline V gene sequence: CDR1 MNHEY, CDR2 SMNVEV (reference sequence). CDR3 length equals 12 residues. The CDR3 here is CASKQGGDTQYF. The CDR3 region has the DNA TGTGCCAGCAAACAGGGCGGAGATACGCAGTATTTT.

The rearrangement links TRBV10-1 to TRBJ1-1, with unresolved D. V lost 2 bases, J lost 2 bases, and 12 bases lay in between. The CDR3 runs 15 residues. Germline V gene data show CDR1 as WNHNN and CDR2 as SYGVQD (reference sequence). For the CDR3, the DNA is TGCGCCAGCAGTGAGGCAGGCGTCCCTAACACTGAAGCTTTCTTT. Translating it yields CASSEAGVPNTEAFF.

Points on this clone: This CDR3 is also generated by other DNA sequences in the sample. V is TRBV24-1 and J is TRBJ2-3, with unresolved D. V lost 5 bases and J 3 bases, leaving 5 bases between the germline ends. CDR3 length: 12 amino acids. Germline CDR1 reads KGHDR; CDR2 reads SFDVKD. The DNA for the CDR3 is TGTGCCACCAGTGGGGATACAGATACGCAGTATTTT. Protein: CATSGDTDTQYF.

The chain combines TRBV3-1 (or the pseudogene TRBV3-2) with TRBJ2-3, with 9 bases aligning to TRBD2. V dropped 10 bases and J dropped 0; count of bases not matched to a gene: 5. CDR1 and CDR2 (germline): LGHDT, YNNKEL (reference sequence). The CDR3 runs 14 residues. This CDR3 reads CATLAGTSTDTQYF. The DNA of the CDR3 is TGTGCCACCCTAGCGGGAACTAGCACAGATACGCAGTATTTT.

The chain has TRBV15 and TRBJ2-5; D might be TRBD1 (5 bases). The CDR3 contains 15 residues. Per the germline V gene, CDR1 is LNHNV and CDR2 is YYDKDF (reference sequence). Trimming stripped 2 bases from V and 2 bases from J, with 12 bases between. In nucleotides, the CDR3 is TGTGCCACCAGCAGACCGCCAGGGTTTCAAGAGACCCAGTACTTC. It is translated as CATSRPPGFQETQYF.

V and J are TRBV30 and TRBJ2-3; D is possibly TRBD2 (6 bases). Trimming shortened V by 2 bases and J by 3 bases, and 21 bases separated the two germline ends. Germline CDR1 GTSNPN, CDR2 SVGIG (reference sequence). This CDR3 contains 17 residues. The CDR3 loop reads CAWSLRYVTSRTDTQYF. The CDR3 DNA reads as TGTGCCTGGAGTTTACGTTATGTGACTAGTAGAACAGATACGCAGTATTTT.

This rearrangement joins TRBV13 to TRBJ2-3; D might be TRBD2 (7 bases). The CDR3 extends over 14 amino acids. Trimming stripped 3 bases from V and 2 bases from J, with 9 bases between. Germline values: CDR1 PRHDT, CDR2 FYEKMQ (reference sequence). The CDR3 DNA reads as TGTGCCAGCAGCTTGCGGGGGCTCACAGATACGCAGTATTTT. Residues: CASSLRGLTDTQYF. The variable domain in full, completed from reference TRBV13 and TRBJ2-3, reads AAGVIQSPRHLIKEKRETATLKCYPIPRHDTVYWYQQGPGQDPQFLISFYEKMQSDKGSIPDRFSAQQFSDYHSELNMSSLELGDSALYFCASSLRGLTDTQYFGPGTRLTVL.

This clone was found a few times. This chain connects TRBV19 to TRBJ1-2; 7 nucleotides line up with TRBD1. Trimming took 6 bases from V and 2 from J; bases not matched to a gene: 6. CDR3 length: 14 residues. Germline V lookup: CDR1 LNHDA, CDR2 SQIVND (reference sequence). CDR3 nucleotides: TGTGCCAGTAGGGAACTACAGGGGAACTATGGCTACACCTTC. The encoded protein is CASRELQGNYGYTF.

The CDR3 DNA sequence: TGTGCCAGCAGTGAAGAGTCGCAGGGCCTTCCCTACGAGCAGTACTTC. Translated, it gives CASSEESQGLPYEQYF. The gene calls are TRBV6-1 and TRBJ2-7, with a tentative D call TRBD1 (5 bases). Germline V gene lookup returns CDR1 MNHNS and CDR2 SASEGT. The CDR3 is 16 amino acids. Deletions cut 1 base from V and 2 bases from J, with 15 bases between.

V gene TRBV5-1 combines with J gene TRBJ2-7; unclear D gene. Trimming left V 0 bases short and J 0 bases short, with 7 bases between. Per germline, CDR1 SGHRS and CDR2 YFSETQ. This CDR3 is 14 amino acids long. CDR3 bases: TGCGCCAGCAGCTTGGGAGACTCCTCCTACGAGCAGTACTTC. Its protein product is CASSLGDSSYEQYF.

This sequence joins TRBV5-6 and TRBJ2-7; either TRBD1 or TRBD2 may supply D (5 bases each). Germline loops: CDR1 SGHDT, CDR2 YYEEEE. The germline V and J ends were trimmed by 7 bases and 0 bases, with 17 bases remaining between them. The CDR3 sequence is 15 residues long. CDR3 coding DNA: TGTGCCAGCTGCCGGAGGTCAGGGCACTCCTACGAGCAGTACTTC. Encoded protein: CASCRRSGHSYEQYF.

The chain joins TRBV25-1 to TRBJ1-2; D is ambiguous. The V gene's germline CDR1 is MGHDK and CDR2 SYGVNS. V gave up 1 base and J gave up 8 bases, with 17 bases separating them. This CDR3 contains 15 residues. CDR3 region: CASSELGTMEEGYTF. The CDR3 region has the DNA TGTGCCAGCAGTGAATTAGGCACGATGGAGGAAGGCTACACCTTC.

The CDR3 loop reads CASSLRWTGELFF. DNA for the CDR3: TGTGCCAGCAGCTTACGGTGGACCGGGGAGCTGTTTTTT. The genes are TRBV9 and TRBJ2-2; D unresolved. Between the trimmed V and J ends, which lost 4 bases and 5 bases, there was a span of 9 bases. The CDR3 is 13 residues long. Germline CDR1 and CDR2: SGDLS and YYNGEE.

V and J are TRBV30 and TRBJ1-6; tentatively, D is TRBD1 (6 bases). V was clipped by 6 bases and J by 9 bases, with 18 bases between them. The CDR3 has 14 residues. Germline V gene data show CDR1 as GTSNPN and CDR2 as SVGIG (reference sequence). CDR3 residues: CACSYRDILSPLHF. In DNA, the CDR3 is TGTGCCTGTTCATACAGGGACATTCTTTCACCCCTCCACTTT.

This chain joins TRBV6-5 and TRBJ2-1, with no clear D. The CDR3 is 13 residues long. Germline loops: CDR1 MNHEY, CDR2 SVGAGI. The V end was cut by 6 bases, the J end by 7 bases, with 13 bases between. The CDR3 nucleotides read TGTGCCAGCAGGGGGTCGGTGGCTAATGAGCAGTTCTTC. As protein: CASRGSVANEQFF.

The chain joins TRBV5-1 to TRBJ2-3; TRBD1 aligns across 7 bases. CDR1 is SGHRS, CDR2 YFSETQ, per germline. CDR3 length: 15 amino acids. Trimming cost V 4 bases and J 3 bases; bases outside gene matches: 8. The CDR3: CASSRTQGRTDTQYF. CDR3 nucleotide sequence: TGCGCCAGCAGCCGTACACAGGGGCGGACAGATACGCAGTATTTT.

V and J are TRBV2 and TRBJ1-1, with 7 bases identical to TRBD1. The CDR3 is made up of 14 amino acids. The junction had 10 bases not matched to a gene; V was cut back by 7 bases and J by 5 bases. From germline, CDR1 is SNHLY and CDR2 FYNNEI. The DNA for the CDR3 is TGTGCCAGCACCCGAGACAGGGTCTTTACTGAAGCTTTCTTT. This encodes CASTRDRVFTEAFF. The full variable domain, completed using reference TRBV2 and TRBJ1-1, is EPEVTQTPSHQVTQMGQEVILRCVPISNHLYFYWYRQILGQKVEFLVSFYNNEISEKSEIFDDQFSVERPDGSNFTLKIRSTKLEDSAMYFCASTRDRVFTEAFFGQGTRLTVV.